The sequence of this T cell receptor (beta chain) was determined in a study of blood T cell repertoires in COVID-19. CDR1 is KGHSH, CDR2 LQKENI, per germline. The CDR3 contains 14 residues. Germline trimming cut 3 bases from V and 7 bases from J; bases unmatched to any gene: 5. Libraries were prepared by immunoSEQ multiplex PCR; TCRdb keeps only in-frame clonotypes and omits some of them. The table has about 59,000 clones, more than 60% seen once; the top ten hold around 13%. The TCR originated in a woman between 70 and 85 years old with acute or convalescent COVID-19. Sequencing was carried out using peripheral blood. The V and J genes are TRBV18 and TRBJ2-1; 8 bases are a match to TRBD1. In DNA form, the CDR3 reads TGTGCCAGCTCACCTAGGACAGGGCAGAATGAGCAGTTCTTC. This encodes CASSPRTGQNEQFF.